A selection of T cell receptor beta chains follows, all from one sample in a study of glioma-infiltrating T cells. TCRdb recomputed calls from the multiplex PCR reads with MiXCR, one row per CDR3 protein. The data hold approximately 190,000 distinct CDR3 sequences, with more than 25% observed a single time. What was sequenced was glioma tissue, nonneoplastic brain tissue, or PBMCs (not recorded which). All receptors derive from a human donor with low-grade glioma or glioblastoma, undergoing nonglioma brain surgery, or in good health (not recorded which). CDR3s include the opening cysteine and the closing phenylalanine or tryptophan. The D gene is left open where the match is weak. Expanded clones are given a class, and other clones once, few, many or no size at all.

TRBV7-2,many,TRBJ2-5,TRBD1,TGTGCCAGCAGCTTTCCAGGGGGCGAAGAACAAGAGACCCAGTACTTC,CASSFPGGEEQETQYF
TRBV6-5,many,TRBJ1-3,-,TGTGCCAGCAGTTACTCTGGGGACGGCACCATATATTTT,CASSYSGDGTIYF
TRBV19,many,TRBJ1-1,-,TGTGCCAGTAGTTTCGAAGGGTACACTGAAGCTTTCTTT,CASSFEGYTEAFF
TRBV28,-,TRBJ2-7,TRBD1,TGTGCCAGCACCCAGGGGGGACAGGGCATCTACGAGCAGTACTTC,CASTQGGQGIYEQYF
TRBV20-1,-,TRBJ1-1,-,TGCAGTGCTACTAAGGGCATGGGTGACAATGAAGCTTTATTT,CSATKGMGDNEALF
TRBV25-1,many,TRBJ1-5,-,TGTGCCAGCAGTGATTCTGGGGGAGACACAAATCAGCCCCAGCATTTT,CASSDSGGDTNQPQHF
TRBV6-6,many,TRBJ1-3,TRBD1,TGTGCCAGCAGTTACGGGGACAGCTACTCTGGAAACACCATATATTTT,CASSYGDSYSGNTIYF
TRBV20-1,once,TRBJ2-1,TRBD2,TGCAGTGCTAGGCCTAGCGGGAGCTTCAATGAGCAGTTCTTC,CSARPSGSFNEQFF
TRBV19,-,TRBJ2-1,-,TGTGCCAGTAGTATTAGGGTCAAGGGCGATGAGCAGTTCTTC,CASSIRVKGDEQFF
TRBV6-2/TRBV6-3,many,TRBJ2-1,-,TGTGCCAGCAGTTACACCCGGACAGCTGCATACTCCTACAATGGGCAGTTCTTC,CASSYTRTAAYSYNGQFF
TRBV18,many,TRBJ2-3,TRBD1,TGTGCCAGCTCACCACGCCGGGACAGTCGCACAGATACGCAGTATTTT,CASSPRRDSRTDTQYF
TRBV29-1,-,TRBJ2-2,TRBD1,TGCAGCGTTGGGACAGGGCCCGGCGGGGAGCTGTTTTTT,CSVGTGPGGELFF
TRBV28,many,TRBJ1-5,TRBD1,TGTGCCAGCAGTTCCTTAAGCTGGACAGGGCATCAGCCCCAGCATTTT,CASSSLSWTGHQPQHF
TRBV7-2,many,TRBJ2-1,TRBD2,TGTGCCAGCAGCCCCGCACCGACTAGCGGAGGGGGAAATGAGCAGTTCTTC,CASSPAPTSGGGNEQFF
TRBV6-2/TRBV6-3,once,TRBJ2-1,-,TGCGCCAGCAGTCCCCCCATATGGGGTGACAATGAGCAGTTCTTC,CASSPPIWGDNEQFF
TRBV20-1,many,TRBJ2-2,TRBD2,TGCAGTGCCCCAGCGGGAGCATTAAACACCGGGGAGCTGTTTTTT,CSAPAGALNTGELFF
TRBV29-1,few,TRBJ2-1,TRBD2,TGCAGCGTGCCCCCGACTAGCGGGAGAAACTATGAGCAGTTCTTC,CSVPPTSGRNYEQFF
TRBV4-2,many,TRBJ1-1,-,TGTGCCAGCAGCCAAGCCGGGGGGGGGAACACTGAAGCTTTCTTT,CASSQAGGGNTEAFF
TRBV4-1,many,TRBJ2-5,-,TGCGCCAGCAGCCCACGGTCCGGGGACCTTGAGACCCAGTACTTC,CASSPRSGDLETQYF
TRBV6-2/TRBV6-3,-,TRBJ2-1,TRBD1,TGTGCCAGCAGTTCGTGGACAGGGCTTTCTTACAATGAGCAGTTCTTC,CASSSWTGLSYNEQFF
TRBV19,-,TRBJ1-2,-,TGTGCCAGTACCCCAAGGGGACCTGGTAGCGGCTACACCTTC,CASTPRGPGSGYTF
TRBV7-9,many,TRBJ2-1,TRBD2,TGTGCCAGCAGCTTAGTTGCGGGGGGGAATGAGCAGTTCTTC,CASSLVAGGNEQFF